This T cell receptor beta chain was found in a study of cytomegalovirus exposure and HLA in healthy donors. Researchers ran the PCR with 60 Vbeta and 13 Jbeta primers. Sequencing used immunoSEQ multiplex PCR; TCRdb keeps in-frame clones, though not all of them. The table has about 120,000 clones, more than 75% seen once. As regards this clone: What it binds is not known.

Unrecorded immune exposures were likely, despite nominal health at sampling. V gave up 8 bases and J gave up 2 bases, with 11 bases separating them. This CDR3 contains 13 residues. Germline V gene sequence: CDR1 LGHNA, CDR2 YNFKEQ. Points from the study as a whole: A later analysis linked a missense DCLRE1C variant to TCR beta V- and J-gene trimming. The study reported that TCR beta sequences accurately predicted HLA-A and HLA-B alleles in most subjects. An analysis that came later showed most CMV-associated TCR beta chains appearing HLA-restricted.

The chain has TRBV4-2 and TRBJ2-3, with D possibly matching TRBD2 (5 bases). The sequence came from a young man in good health and CMV-seropositive. Sequencing was performed on PBMCs. The CDR3 loop reads CASRDYDTDTQYF. Written as DNA, the CDR3 is TGTGCCAGCCGAGACTACGACACAGATACGCAGTATTTT.